The next 23 T cell receptor beta chains were all read from a single sample in a study of blood T cell repertoires in COVID-19. Libraries were prepared by immunoSEQ multiplex PCR; TCRdb keeps only in-frame clonotypes and omits some of them. The data hold nearly 200,000 clones, with roughly four fifths observed a single time. The material sequenced was peripheral blood. Source of these receptors: a human donor with acute or convalescent COVID-19. The donor label of this sample is uncertain.

The gene calls are TRBV10-3 and TRBJ1-2; possible D gene TRBD1, 5 bases. This CDR3 is built from 14 residues. The germline CDR1 and CDR2 sequences are ENHRY and SYGVKD. The V and J ends lost 4 bases and 0 bases respectively, with 9 bases between them. CDR3 DNA: TGTGCCATCAGTGTGAGACAGACTAACTATGGCTACACCTTC. Translation gives CAISVRQTNYGYTF.

The V and J genes are TRBV5-1 and TRBJ2-5, with TRBD2 matching over 11 bases. Germline V gene sequence: CDR1 SGHRS, CDR2 YFSETQ. The V gene end was trimmed by 4 bases and the J gene end by 5 bases; junction bases not matched to a gene: 7. This CDR3 comprises 15 residues. The CDR3 here is CASSKGLAAPETQYF. The CDR3 DNA reads as TGCGCCAGCAGCAAGGGACTAGCGGCACCCGAGACCCAGTACTTC.

The CDR3 sequence is CASSGDYATNEKLFF. The DNA for the CDR3 is TGCGCCAGCAGCGGCGACTATGCAACTAATGAAAAACTGTTTTTT. The chain recombines TRBV5-1 with TRBJ1-4; no clear D gene. The germline V gene has CDR1 SGHRS and CDR2 YFSETQ. The CDR3 has 15 amino acids. Between the trimmed V and J ends, which lost 4 bases and 0 bases, there was a span of 10 bases.

The V gene is TRBV7-8, the J gene TRBJ2-2, with 8 positions matching TRBD2. The germline gives CDR1 SGHVS, CDR2 FQNEAQ. The CDR3 has 16 amino acids. The junction had 9 bases not matched to a gene; V was cut back by 5 bases and J by 4 bases. CDR3: CASSPRGSGTTGELFF. In DNA form, the CDR3 reads TGTGCCAGCAGCCCCCGCGGTAGCGGGACCACCGGGGAGCTGTTTTTT.

This clone occurred a few times. The chain links TRBV9 to TRBJ2-3; 13 bases fit TRBD2. V dropped 3 bases and J dropped 3; count of bases not matched to a gene: 10. The CDR3 runs 18 residues. Germline lookup yields CDR1 SGDLS and CDR2 YYNGEE. The CDR3 is CASSAGLAGVGMTDTQYF. The CDR3 DNA follows: TGTGCCAGCAGCGCTGGACTAGCGGGAGTGGGTATGACAGATACGCAGTATTTT. The whole variable domain, remainder taken from reference TRBV9 and TRBJ2-3, is DSGVTQTPKHLITATGQRVTLRCSPRSGDLSVYWYQQSLDQGLQFLIQYYNGEERAKGNILERFSAQQFPDLHSELNLSSLELGDSALYFCASSAGLAGVGMTDTQYFGPGTRLTVL.

This clone has only a few counts. This sequence joins TRBV19 and TRBJ1-5; D perhaps matches TRBD1 (6 bases). The germline gives CDR1 LNHDA, CDR2 SQIVND (reference sequence). V gave up 5 bases and J gave up 8 bases, with 13 bases separating them. This CDR3 is 13 amino acids long. The CDR3, as DNA: TGTGCCAGTAGTGAAACAGGGATGGAGCCCCAGCATTTT. Translation: CASSETGMEPQHF.

The rearrangement joins TRBV5-1 to TRBJ2-7, with TRBD2 matching over 9 bases. CDR3 size: 15 residues. Trimming at V came to 0 bases and at J to 6 bases, leaving 7 bases not matched to a gene. Germline V lookup: CDR1 SGHRS, CDR2 YFSETQ. The CDR3 DNA is TGCGCCAGCAGCTTGGAAGCTAGCGGGAAATCCGAGCAGTACTTC. Translation: CASSLEASGKSEQYF. The full variable domain, with the rest looked up from reference TRBV5-1 and TRBJ2-7, is KAGVTQTPRYLIKTRGQQVTLSCSPISGHRSVSWYQQTPGQGLQFLFEYFSETQRNKGNFPGRFSGRQFSNSRSEMNVSTLELGDSALYLCASSLEASGKSEQYFGPGTRLTVT.

The chain recombines TRBV5-6 with TRBJ1-5, with a weak D call TRBD1 (6 bases). V was clipped by 4 bases and J by 4 bases, with 12 bases between them. CDR1 and CDR2 (germline): SGHDT, YYEEEE. The CDR3 is 14 residues long. For the CDR3, the DNA is TGTGCCAGCAGCCACCTACAGGGAAATCAGCCCCAGCATTTT. This gives the protein CASSHLQGNQPQHF. Together with reference TRBV5-6 and TRBJ1-5, the CDR3 gives the full variable domain: DAGVTQSPTHLIKTRGQQVTLRCSPKSGHDTVSWYQQALGQGPQFIFQYYEEEERQRGNFPDRFSGHQFPNYSSELNVNALLLGDSALYLCASSHLQGNQPQHFGDGTRLSIL.

The chain is built from TRBV19 and TRBJ2-1; 11 nucleotides line up with TRBD2. The length of the CDR3 is 14 residues. Trimming at V came to 8 bases and at J to 4 bases, leaving 4 bases not matched to a gene. Germline V gives CDR1 LNHDA, CDR2 SQIVND (reference sequence). For the CDR3, the DNA is TGTGCCAGTGCCGGGACTAGCGGTTACAATGAGCAGTTCTTC. Amino acids: CASAGTSGYNEQFF.

Only a few counts were recorded for this clone. The J gene is TRBJ1-2, the V gene TRBV18; 8 positions match TRBD1. This CDR3 spans 16 amino acids. V was pared by 2 bases and J by 4 bases, with 9 bases of the junction left unmatched. Germline CDR1 and CDR2: KGHSH and LQKENI. Written as DNA, the CDR3 is TGTGCCAGCTCACCAGGACAGGGACCGGGGGGCTATGGCTACACCTTC. This codes for CASSPGQGPGGYGYTF.

The chain has TRBV24-1 and TRBJ2-2; no clear D. V shed 5 bases and J shed 0 bases, with 6 bases lying between them. The CDR3 is made up of 14 amino acids. CDR1 and CDR2 (germline): KGHDR, SFDVKD. The CDR3 is CATSGVPNTGELFF. The CDR3 DNA sequence: TGTGCCACCAGTGGAGTTCCGAACACCGGGGAGCTGTTTTTT.

This clone was counted a single time. The chain has TRBV6-5 and TRBJ2-1; TRBD1 aligns across 9 bases. The junction had 7 bases not matched to a gene; V was cut back by 5 bases and J by 8 bases. The CDR3 runs 14 residues. CDR1 MNHEY and CDR2 SVGAGI come from the germline V gene. The CDR3 nucleotides are TGTGCCAGCAGTCCCGGGACAGGGATATATGAGCAGTTCTTC. It specifies CASSPGTGIYEQFF.

The V gene is TRBV6-5, the J gene TRBJ1-2; perhaps TRBD1 as D (6 bases). CDR1 is MNHEY, CDR2 SVGAGI, per germline. Trimming left V 0 bases short and J 4 bases short, with 9 bases between. The CDR3 covers 14 residues. The CDR3 sequence is CASSYSQGRYGYTF. The DNA of the CDR3 is TGTGCCAGCAGTTACTCACAGGGACGCTATGGCTACACCTTC.

The chain uses TRBV5-1 and TRBJ1-2; TRBD1 aligns across 7 bases. V gave up 4 bases and J gave up 1 base; unmatched junction bases: 4. From germline, CDR1 is SGHRS and CDR2 YFSETQ. The CDR3 runs to 14 residues. The CDR3 bases are TGCGCCAGCAGCATCCGACAGGGTAACTATGGCTACACCTTC. It codes for CASSIRQGNYGYTF.

The chain employs TRBV27 and TRBJ2-1; possibly TRBD1 for D (6 bases). The CDR3 runs 17 residues. V was clipped by 5 bases and J by 4 bases, with 21 bases between them. Germline V CDR1 and CDR2: MNHEY, SMNVEV (reference sequence). For the CDR3, the DNA is TGTGCCAGCAGTAGCTCGAAAGGCAGGGGTCGATACAATGAGCAGTTCTTC. Its translation is CASSSSKGRGRYNEQFF.

The V call is TRBV18, the J call TRBJ1-2, with D possibly matching TRBD1 (5 bases). CDR3 size: 12 residues. V was pared by 6 bases and J by 8 bases, with 13 bases between. Germline CDR1 and CDR2: KGHSH and LQKENI. For the CDR3, the DNA is TGTGCCAGCTCGCAAGACAGTTCCGGCTACACCTTC. The encoded protein is CASSQDSSGYTF.

V usage is TRBV19 and J usage is TRBJ1-3, with 12 nucleotides matching TRBD1. The CDR3 consists of 15 residues. The germline gives CDR1 LNHDA, CDR2 SQIVND (reference sequence). J lost 8 bases, V lost 2 bases, and 4 bases had no gene match. The CDR3 DNA follows: TGTGCCAGTAGTATACCGGGACAGGGGGCTGACACCATATATTTT. Translating gives CASSIPGQGADTIYF. Full variable domain (outside the CDR3, taken from reference TRBV19 and TRBJ1-3): DGGITQSPKYLFRKEGQNVTLSCEQNLNHDAMYWYRQDPGQGLRLIYYSQIVNDFQKGDIAEGYSVSREKKESFPLTVTSAQKNPTAFYLCASSIPGQGADTIYFGEGSWLTVV.

The J gene is TRBJ2-2, the V gene TRBV18; 7 bases map to TRBD2. The junction had 5 bases not matched to a gene; V was cut back by 3 bases and J by 1 base. CDR1 KGHSH and CDR2 LQKENI come from the germline V gene. This CDR3 is built from 16 residues. This chain's CDR3 is CASSPFASGNTGELFF. For the CDR3, the DNA is TGTGCCAGCTCACCGTTCGCTAGCGGGAACACCGGGGAGCTGTTTTTT.

The sample holds one count of this clone. The V call is TRBV7-6, the J call TRBJ2-7; the D gene is possibly TRBD1 (5 bases). The CDR3 has 13 amino acids. The germline CDR1 and CDR2 sequences are SGHVS and FNYEAQ. The V end lost 1 base, the J end lost 6 bases, and 10 bases lay between the germline ends. In DNA form, the CDR3 reads TGTGCCAGCAGCTTAGGGCAGGGTCTCGAGCAGTACTTC. As protein: CASSLGQGLEQYF.

The chain recombines TRBV28 with TRBJ2-2, with 8 positions matching TRBD1. Per the germline V gene, CDR1 is MDHEN and CDR2 is SYDVKM. CDR3 length: 14 residues. V lost 8 bases, J lost 2 bases, and 4 bases stayed unmatched. In nucleotides, the CDR3 is TGTGCCAGCTTCGACAGGGGTAACACCGGGGAGCTGTTTTTT. Translation gives CASFDRGNTGELFF.

This chain links TRBV9 with TRBJ2-1; weak D call: TRBD1 (7 bases). Trimming shortened V by 3 bases and J by 4 bases, and 17 bases separated the two germline ends. The CDR3 length is 16 residues. CDR1 is SGDLS, CDR2 YYNGEE, per germline. The CDR3 sequence: CASSARGAGLYNEQFF. In DNA form, the CDR3 reads TGTGCCAGCAGCGCCAGGGGGGCGGGGTTATACAATGAGCAGTTCTTC.

This clone was detected a few times. The V and J genes are TRBV4-2 and TRBJ1-6, with D uncertain. The V end lost 3 bases, the J end lost 0 bases, and 12 bases lay between the germline ends. Germline values: CDR1 LGHNA, CDR2 YNFKEQ. The CDR3 has 17 residues. The CDR3 sequence: CASSQQAYSSYNSPLHF. The DNA of the CDR3 is TGTGCCAGCAGCCAGCAGGCCTATAGCTCCTATAATTCACCCCTCCACTTT.

In nucleotides, the CDR3 is TGTGCCAGCCGCCTTTGGCAGGGGGCCCCGAGTGAGCAGTTCTTC. It codes for CASRLWQGAPSEQFF. The chain joins TRBV7-6 to TRBJ2-1; 8 bases agree with TRBD1. Germline V gene lookup returns CDR1 SGHVS and CDR2 FNYEAQ. V dropped 8 bases and J dropped 9; count of bases not matched to a gene: 15. This CDR3 contains 15 residues.